This TCR beta chain appears in the sequencing data of a study of cytomegalovirus exposure and HLA in healthy donors. The CDR3 has 15 residues. The germline gives CDR1 SEHNR, CDR2 FQNEAQ (reference sequence). PCR employed 60 Vbeta and 13 Jbeta primers. Clones were sequenced by immunoSEQ multiplex PCR, and TCRdb holds only the in-frame ones, with some missing. Altogether 95,000 or so clones are present, approximately 80% being singletons, with the ten largest covering around 4.2%. Notes on this clone: One end of the junction is discordant with germline, which a read error may explain.

The clonotype comes from a woman between 65 and 79 years old in good health and CMV-seropositive. Sequencing input: PBMCs. The chain has TRBV7-9 and TRBJ2-7; 10 nucleotides line up with TRBD1. The chain's CDR3 is CSSSKLPGTGDEQYF. For the CDR3, the DNA is TGTTCCAGCAGCAAACTCCCCGGGACAGGGGACGAGCAGTACTTC. Drawing the rest from reference TRBV7-9 and TRBJ2-7, the complete variable domain is DTGVSQNPRHKITKRGQNVTFRCDPISEHNRLYWYRQTLGQGPEFLTYFQNEAQLEKSRLLSDRFSAERPKGSFSTLEIQRTEQGDSAMYLCSSSKLPGTGDEQYFGPGTRLTVT.